This T cell receptor (beta chain) was documented in a study of T cell changes during pregnancy in multiple sclerosis. This clone was recorded only once. V lost 5 bases, J lost 5 bases, and 6 bases stayed unmatched. The CDR3 is 14 residues long. Germline V gene data show CDR1 as SGHRS and CDR2 as YFSETQ. The assay was immunoSEQ multiplex PCR, and TCRdb's table has in-frame clones only and misses some. The repertoire has about 57,000 clones, around nine tenths of them found once; the top ten carry more than 2%. The receptor comes from a female donor in good health, enrolled as a control in a pregnancy study. Here the sequenced sample was peripheral blood, taken in the first trimester of pregnancy. The chain links TRBV5-1 to TRBJ2-3; TRBD1 aligns across 9 bases. The DNA for the CDR3 is TGCGCCAGCAGGCGGGACAGGGATATAGATACGCAGTATTTT. It encodes CASRRDRDIDTQYF.